Detailed here is one T cell receptor beta chain. The data are from a study of blood T cell repertoires in COVID-19. About the study: COVID-19 samples, acute and convalescent, were from the United States, Italy and Spain.

Per the original data handling: How many nucleated cells were present was estimated from reference gene primer amplification. Sequencing was performed with immunoSEQ multiplex PCR; in TCRdb, only in-frame clones are kept and a portion is missing. V and J calls and clone size are copied from that table; D and trimming were computed from the DNA. The table has 270,000 or so clones, approximately 83% seen once; the top ten hold around 10%. The TCR originated in a woman between 50 and 59 years old who had recovered from COVID-19. Sequencing was performed on peripheral blood.

CDR3: CASRDRGAEAFF. In DNA form, the CDR3 reads TGTGCCAGCAGGGACAGGGGAGCTGAAGCTTTCTTT. The chain joins TRBV6-5 to TRBJ1-1; 9 nucleotides agree with TRBD1. Losses at the gene ends were 6 bases for V and 6 bases for J; bases not matched to a gene: 2. CDR3 length: 12 amino acids. Germline V CDR1 and CDR2: MNHEY, SVGAGI.